This TCR beta chain is from a study of blood T cells in healthy people across ages. Notes on the study in general: The study found TCR beta diversity correlated strongly with naive T cell percentage. With donor CMV status unknown, expanded clonotype changes were possibly confounded.

Comments on this clonotype: Antigen specificity is unknown.

The authors ran a second PCR of about 7 to 11 cycles using a sample-barcoded 5' primer and a J-beta primer mix. TCRdb re-called the 5' RACE reads through MiXCR, storing one row per CDR3 protein. This table has 600,000 to 1,000,000 distinct CDR3 sequences, about 62% appearing once. The CDR3 contains 14 residues. Trimming took off 5 bases at V and 5 bases at J, with 14 bases between the two ends. The germline gives CDR1 SGHTA, CDR2 FQGNSA. The chain employs TRBV7-2 and TRBJ2-3; D perhaps matches TRBD2 (6 bases). This receptor was obtained from a man aged 25 to 45 in good health. The sequenced material came from blood. This CDR3 is CASSRERAQDTQYF. The CDR3 nucleotides read TGTGCCAGCAGCCGAGAGCGGGCGCAAGATACGCAGTATTTT.